These T cell receptor beta chains were read from a single sample in a study of blood T cell repertoires in COVID-19. Libraries were prepared by immunoSEQ multiplex PCR; TCRdb keeps only in-frame clonotypes and omits some of them. Of 77,000 or so clones listed, approximately 85% are singletons. The sample was peripheral blood. These receptor sequences come from an elderly man with acute or convalescent COVID-19. Both conserved end residues are part of each CDR3. Clone size is shown for a subset of rows, as once, few, many or a class of expanded clone.

J gene: TRBJ1-2
clone size: -
V gene: TRBV28
CDR3 protein: CASSLSGLDYGYTF

J gene: TRBJ1-1
clone size: -
V gene: TRBV29-1
CDR3 protein: CSVGDRGGTEAFF

J gene: TRBJ1-3
clone size: -
V gene: TRBV7-8
CDR3 protein: CASSPLRAPSGNTIYF

J gene: TRBJ2-3
clone size: once
V gene: TRBV6-6
CDR3 protein: CASSYSIRRGTDTQYF

J gene: TRBJ2-5
clone size: -
V gene: TRBV28
CDR3 protein: CASSTPRARSETQYF

J gene: TRBJ2-6
clone size: -
V gene: TRBV1
CDR3 protein: CTSRPGSLCTSRANVLTF

J gene: TRBJ1-2
clone size: -
V gene: TRBV29-1
CDR3 protein: CSVEGASYTF

J gene: TRBJ2-1
clone size: -
V gene: TRBV10-3
CDR3 protein: CAIMTAGGPTEQFF

J gene: TRBJ2-7
clone size: -
V gene: TRBV5-4
CDR3 protein: CASSLAGGTGAYEQYF

J gene: TRBJ1-5
clone size: -
V gene: TRBV28
CDR3 protein: CASSSGGTRSNQPQHF

J gene: TRBJ2-7
clone size: -
V gene: TRBV19
CDR3 protein: CASSIVRGGVSYEQYF

J gene: TRBJ2-3
clone size: once
V gene: TRBV27
CDR3 protein: CASSPLRGTDTQYF

J gene: TRBJ2-1
clone size: -
V gene: TRBV5-4
CDR3 protein: CASSPEAQGANEQFF

J gene: TRBJ2-1
clone size: -
V gene: TRBV5-1
CDR3 protein: CASSQTSSYNEQFF

J gene: TRBJ1-2
clone size: -
V gene: TRBV7-9
CDR3 protein: CASSVSGTGRNYGYTF

J gene: TRBJ2-3
clone size: -
V gene: TRBV6-2/TRBV6-3
CDR3 protein: CASSYGTSGGTDTQYF

J gene: TRBJ1-4
clone size: -
V gene: TRBV7-6
CDR3 protein: CASSLLEPRAGEKLFF

J gene: TRBJ1-3
clone size: -
V gene: TRBV5-6
CDR3 protein: CASSFRRTSSGNTIYF

J gene: TRBJ1-4
clone size: -
V gene: TRBV19
CDR3 protein: CASSMGTGDEKLFF

J gene: TRBJ2-1
clone size: -
V gene: TRBV4-1
CDR3 protein: CASSFSGTEQFF

J gene: TRBJ2-2
clone size: once
V gene: TRBV7-3
CDR3 protein: CASSPSGSGLNTGELFF

J gene: TRBJ2-5
clone size: -
V gene: TRBV28
CDR3 protein: CASKASLETQYF

J gene: TRBJ2-7
clone size: -
V gene: TRBV9
CDR3 protein: CASSVTGLVGSLYEQYF

J gene: TRBJ2-3
clone size: -
V gene: TRBV29-1
CDR3 protein: CSPRGGDTDTQYF

J gene: TRBJ2-1
clone size: -
V gene: TRBV7-3
CDR3 protein: CASSSQTGYSGEQFF

J gene: TRBJ1-5
clone size: -
V gene: TRBV10-2
CDR3 protein: CASSPGINQPQHF

J gene: TRBJ1-5
clone size: few
V gene: TRBV5-1
CDR3 protein: CARTFGQGNQPQHF

J gene: TRBJ1-1
clone size: -
V gene: TRBV18
CDR3 protein: CASSPLAVHNTEAFF

J gene: TRBJ2-2
clone size: -
V gene: TRBV5-4
CDR3 protein: CASSTPAAGELFF

J gene: TRBJ2-2
clone size: -
V gene: TRBV5-1
CDR3 protein: CASSRGQGNTGELFF

J gene: TRBJ1-4
clone size: -
V gene: TRBV18
CDR3 protein: CASSPNTGAANEKLFF

J gene: TRBJ1-4
clone size: -
V gene: TRBV19
CDR3 protein: CASHKAGGNEKLFF

J gene: TRBJ1-5
clone size: -
V gene: TRBV7-8
CDR3 protein: CASSLGQGEAQHF

J gene: TRBJ2-4
clone size: -
V gene: TRBV4-3
CDR3 protein: CASSQGTDLQYF

J gene: TRBJ2-7
clone size: -
V gene: TRBV5-6
CDR3 protein: CASNRGGSGYRYEQYF

J gene: TRBJ2-5
clone size: -
V gene: TRBV19
CDR3 protein: CASSSQGDWETQYF

J gene: TRBJ2-7
clone size: -
V gene: TRBV21-1
CDR3 protein: CASSRAYRRDRRSYEQYF

J gene: TRBJ1-3
clone size: -
V gene: TRBV5-8
CDR3 protein: CASSLVTVRGNTIYF

J gene: TRBJ1-2
clone size: -
V gene: TRBV4-2
CDR3 protein: CASSQAGQGAGGYTF

J gene: TRBJ2-2
clone size: -
V gene: TRBV9
CDR3 protein: CASSGVGGGTNTGELFF

J gene: TRBJ2-7
clone size: -
V gene: TRBV3-1/TRBV3-2
CDR3 protein: CASSQYRDEQYF

J gene: TRBJ2-7
clone size: -
V gene: TRBV6-2/TRBV6-3
CDR3 protein: CASSYREPLLYEQYF

J gene: TRBJ2-3
clone size: -
V gene: TRBV30
CDR3 protein: CAWSVFGRGGIDTQYF

J gene: TRBJ1-1
clone size: -
V gene: TRBV7-2
CDR3 protein: CASSPTGGGTEAFF

J gene: TRBJ2-3
clone size: -
V gene: TRBV24-1
CDR3 protein: CATGERGRRTQYF

J gene: TRBJ1-1
clone size: -
V gene: TRBV5-4
CDR3 protein: CASSLGAGGGRTEAFF

J gene: TRBJ2-7
clone size: -
V gene: TRBV6-5
CDR3 protein: CASSYAGDRGYEQYF

J gene: TRBJ1-6
clone size: -
V gene: TRBV7-9
CDR3 protein: CASSPGLGNSPLHF

J gene: TRBJ2-3
clone size: -
V gene: TRBV7-2
CDR3 protein: CASSPQTSGGTDTQYF

J gene: TRBJ2-3
clone size: -
V gene: TRBV5-1
CDR3 protein: CASSPDVAGGTDTQYF

J gene: TRBJ1-5
clone size: -
V gene: TRBV5-1
CDR3 protein: CASSQGVDGQPQHF

J gene: TRBJ2-2
clone size: -
V gene: TRBV29-1
CDR3 protein: CSGTQGYTGELFF

J gene: TRBJ2-7
clone size: -
V gene: TRBV6-2/TRBV6-3
CDR3 protein: CASSYDPASQQYF

J gene: TRBJ1-1
clone size: once
V gene: TRBV4-3
CDR3 protein: CASSFSGTLNTEAFF

J gene: TRBJ1-2
clone size: -
V gene: TRBV25-1
CDR3 protein: CASSEMGYRGNYGYTF